This TCR beta chain was identified in a study of control samples from healthy donors and cancer patients. V lost 4 bases, J lost 5 bases, and 10 bases stayed unmatched. Germline V CDR1 and CDR2: SGHDT, YYEEEE. The CDR3 has 16 amino acids. TCRdb's copy holds only in-frame clones and misses some; the assay was immunoSEQ multiplex PCR. The sample lists some 130,000 clones, 80% to 95% seen once, with roughly 2.5% in the top ten. In this sample, this clone turned up once. The chain employs TRBV5-6 and TRBJ2-3, with 10 nucleotides matching TRBD2. Sequencing was done on a sample of blood. The clonotype originates from a man between 40 and 49 years old in good health. The CDR3 reads CASSLPGLASGDTQYF. The CDR3 DNA reads TGTGCCAGCAGCCTTCCGGGACTAGCGTCTGGAGATACGCAGTATTTT.